This record covers a single T cell receptor (beta chain). Its antigen is as yet unknown. This CDR3 is also generated by other DNA sequences in the sample. V was clipped by 6 bases and J by 1 base, with 12 bases between them. This CDR3 comprises 14 residues. Germline V CDR1 and CDR2: SNHLY, FYNNEI. The data stem from a study of shared clonotypes between healthy human individuals. Whole-study findings and limits: Between a handful of donors, naive CD4 clonotypes were shared at a level of approximately 5%.

Clones were sequenced by immunoSEQ multiplex PCR, and TCRdb holds only the in-frame ones, with some missing. The sample lists 2,500,000 or so clones, around 92% occurring once. The J gene is TRBJ1-1, the V gene TRBV2, with a weak D call TRBD1 (5 bases). The source of this sequence is a man between 18 and 29 years old in good health. Some clones in this sample may be carry-over from other donors' samples. The sample was naive CD4+ T cells from PBMCs. Subset here: CD45RA+ positively selected. The CDR3 bases are TGTGCCAGCAGGGTTCGGGGGTCGAACACTGAAGCTTTCTTT. Its protein product is CASRVRGSNTEAFF.